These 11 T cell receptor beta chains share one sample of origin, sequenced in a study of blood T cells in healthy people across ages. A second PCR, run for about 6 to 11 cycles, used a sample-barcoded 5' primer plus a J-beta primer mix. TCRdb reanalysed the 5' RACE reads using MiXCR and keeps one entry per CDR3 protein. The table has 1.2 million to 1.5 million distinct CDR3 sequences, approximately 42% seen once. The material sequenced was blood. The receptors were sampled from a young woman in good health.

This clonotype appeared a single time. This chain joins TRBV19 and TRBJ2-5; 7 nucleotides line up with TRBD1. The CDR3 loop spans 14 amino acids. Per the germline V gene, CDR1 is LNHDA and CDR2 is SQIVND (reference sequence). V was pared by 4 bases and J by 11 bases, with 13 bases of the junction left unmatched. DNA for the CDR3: TGTGCCAGTAGTACGGGACAGAAGATTGGCGGGCAGTACTTC. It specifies CASSTGQKIGGQYF.

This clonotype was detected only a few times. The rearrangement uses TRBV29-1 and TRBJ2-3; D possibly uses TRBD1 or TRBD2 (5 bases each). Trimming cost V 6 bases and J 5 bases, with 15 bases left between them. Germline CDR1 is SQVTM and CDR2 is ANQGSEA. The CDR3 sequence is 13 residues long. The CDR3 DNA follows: TGCAGCGTGGTCCGGGGCGTTCAAGATACGCAGTATTTT. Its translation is CSVVRGVQDTQYF.

The CDR3 DNA reads as TGCAGTGCTACCCGCACAGGGAACACTGAAGCTTTCTTT. Translated, it gives CSATRTGNTEAFF. The genes are TRBV20-1 and TRBJ1-1; perhaps TRBD1 as D (5 bases). CDR1 and CDR2 (germline): DFQATT, SNEGSKA (reference sequence). This CDR3 is 13 amino acids long. Trimming cost V 4 bases and J 1 base, with 10 bases left between them.

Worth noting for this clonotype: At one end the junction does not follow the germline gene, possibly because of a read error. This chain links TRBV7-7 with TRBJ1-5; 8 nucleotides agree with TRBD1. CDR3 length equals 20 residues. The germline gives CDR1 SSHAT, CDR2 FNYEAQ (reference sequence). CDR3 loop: CASSFSGTGFSGACNQPQHF. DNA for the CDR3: TGTGCTAGCAGCTTTTCCGGGACAGGTTTCTCGGGGGCTTGCAATCAGCCCCAGCATTTT.

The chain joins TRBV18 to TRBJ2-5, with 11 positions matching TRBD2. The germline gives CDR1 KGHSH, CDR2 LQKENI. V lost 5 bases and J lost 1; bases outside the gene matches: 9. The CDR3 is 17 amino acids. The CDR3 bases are TGTGCCAGCTCAAAACTCCTAGCGGGAGGAGGCCAAGAGACCCAGTACTTC. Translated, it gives CASSKLLAGGGQETQYF.

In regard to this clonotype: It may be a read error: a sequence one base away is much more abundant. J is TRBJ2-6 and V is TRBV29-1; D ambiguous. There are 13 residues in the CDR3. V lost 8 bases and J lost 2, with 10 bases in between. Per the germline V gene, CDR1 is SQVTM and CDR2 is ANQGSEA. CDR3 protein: CSFHPPGANVLTF. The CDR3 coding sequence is TGCAGCTTTCATCCTCCTGGGGCCAACGTCCTGACTTTC.

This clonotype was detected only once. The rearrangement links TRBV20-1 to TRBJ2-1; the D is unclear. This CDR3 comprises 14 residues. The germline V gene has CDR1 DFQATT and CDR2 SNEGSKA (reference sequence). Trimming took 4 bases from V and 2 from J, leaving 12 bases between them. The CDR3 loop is CSAINPLTYNEQFF. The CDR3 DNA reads TGCAGTGCTATCAACCCTCTAACCTACAATGAGCAGTTCTTC.

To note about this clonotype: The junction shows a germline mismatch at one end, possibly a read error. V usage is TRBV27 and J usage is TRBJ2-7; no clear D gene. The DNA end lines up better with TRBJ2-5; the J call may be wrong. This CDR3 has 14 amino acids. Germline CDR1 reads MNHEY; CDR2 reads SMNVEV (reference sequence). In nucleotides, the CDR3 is TGTGCCTGCAGTTTAAATTATCCCGCGGAGACCCAGTACTTC. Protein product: CACSLNYPAETQYF.

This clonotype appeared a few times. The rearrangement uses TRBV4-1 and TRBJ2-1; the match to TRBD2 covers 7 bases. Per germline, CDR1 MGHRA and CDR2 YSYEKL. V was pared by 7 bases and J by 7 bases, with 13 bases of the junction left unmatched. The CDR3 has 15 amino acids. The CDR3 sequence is CASIPVERGLNEQFF. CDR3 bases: TGCGCCAGCATCCCCGTCGAGCGGGGACTAAATGAGCAGTTCTTC.

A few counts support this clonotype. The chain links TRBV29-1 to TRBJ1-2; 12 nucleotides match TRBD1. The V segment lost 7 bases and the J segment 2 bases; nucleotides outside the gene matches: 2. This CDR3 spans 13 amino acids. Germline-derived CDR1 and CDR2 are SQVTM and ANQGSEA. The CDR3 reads CSGGTGGNYGYTF. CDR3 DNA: TGCAGCGGAGGGACAGGGGGCAACTATGGCTACACCTTC.

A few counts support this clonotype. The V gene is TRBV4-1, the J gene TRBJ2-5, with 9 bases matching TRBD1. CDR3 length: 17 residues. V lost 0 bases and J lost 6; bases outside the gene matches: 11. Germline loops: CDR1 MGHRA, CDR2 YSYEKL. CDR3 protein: CASSQDGAGTGFQTQYF. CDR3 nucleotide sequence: TGCGCCAGCAGCCAAGATGGGGCCGGGACAGGGTTCCAGACCCAGTACTTC.